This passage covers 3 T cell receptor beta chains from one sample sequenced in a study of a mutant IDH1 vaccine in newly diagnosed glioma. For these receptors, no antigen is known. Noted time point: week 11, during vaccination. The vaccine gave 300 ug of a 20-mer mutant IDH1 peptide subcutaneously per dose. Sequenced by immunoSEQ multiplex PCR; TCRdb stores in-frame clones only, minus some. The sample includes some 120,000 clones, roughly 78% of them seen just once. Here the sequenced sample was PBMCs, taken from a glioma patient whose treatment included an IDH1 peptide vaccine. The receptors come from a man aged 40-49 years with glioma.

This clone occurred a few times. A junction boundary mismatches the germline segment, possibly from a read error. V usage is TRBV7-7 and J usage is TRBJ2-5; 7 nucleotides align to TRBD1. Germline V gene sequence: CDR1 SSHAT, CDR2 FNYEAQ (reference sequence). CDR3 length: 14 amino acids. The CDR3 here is CASSLDDRVKTQYF. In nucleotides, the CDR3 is TGTGCTAGCAGCTTAGATGACAGGGTTAAGACCCAGTACTTC.

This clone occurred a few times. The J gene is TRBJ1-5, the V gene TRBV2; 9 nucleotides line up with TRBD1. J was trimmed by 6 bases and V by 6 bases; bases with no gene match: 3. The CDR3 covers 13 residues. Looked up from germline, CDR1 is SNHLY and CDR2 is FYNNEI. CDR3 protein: CASRLGQGQPQHF. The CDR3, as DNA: TGTGCCAGCAGACTGGGACAGGGTCAGCCCCAGCATTTT.

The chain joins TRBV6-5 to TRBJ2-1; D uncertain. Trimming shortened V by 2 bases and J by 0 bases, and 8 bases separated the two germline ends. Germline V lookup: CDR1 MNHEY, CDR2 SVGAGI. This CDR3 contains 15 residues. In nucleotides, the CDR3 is TGTGCCAGCAGTTACAAACCTAACTCCTACAATGAGCAGTTCTTC. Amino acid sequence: CASSYKPNSYNEQFF.